This TCR beta chain was identified in a study of blood T cell repertoires in COVID-19. Overall study context: Collection of acute and convalescent COVID-19 samples took place in the United States, Italy and Spain. The cDNA or gDNA used as material had been derived from T cells, B-cell-depleted T cells, or PBMCs.

The data were produced by immunoSEQ multiplex PCR, yet TCRdb's version contains in-frame clones alone and is incomplete. The sample lists about 220,000 clones; about 80% were seen once. Those who participated ranged in age from roughly 18 to 90 years and resided in about two dozen US areas. Participant-reported clinical history was the basis for cohort assignment. V lost 8 bases to trimming and J lost 4 bases; unmatched junction nucleotides: 11. Germline values: CDR1 MDHEN, CDR2 SYDVKM. CDR3 length: 15 amino acids. This clone was found once. The chain has TRBV28 and TRBJ2-1, with 7 nucleotides matching TRBD2. This receptor was obtained from a woman in her forties with acute COVID-19. The material sequenced was PBMCs or T cells enriched from blood (not recorded which). The CDR3 nucleotides read TGTGCCAGCGGAATACGGACTAGTATGTACAATGAGCAGTTCTTC. Translating gives CASGIRTSMYNEQFF. The full variable domain, completed using reference TRBV28 and TRBJ2-1, is DVKVTQSSRYLVKRTGEKVFLECVQDMDHENMFWYRQDPGLGLRLIYFSYDVKMKEKGDIPEGYSVSREKKERFSLILESASTNQTSMYLCASGIRTSMYNEQFFGPGTRLTVL.